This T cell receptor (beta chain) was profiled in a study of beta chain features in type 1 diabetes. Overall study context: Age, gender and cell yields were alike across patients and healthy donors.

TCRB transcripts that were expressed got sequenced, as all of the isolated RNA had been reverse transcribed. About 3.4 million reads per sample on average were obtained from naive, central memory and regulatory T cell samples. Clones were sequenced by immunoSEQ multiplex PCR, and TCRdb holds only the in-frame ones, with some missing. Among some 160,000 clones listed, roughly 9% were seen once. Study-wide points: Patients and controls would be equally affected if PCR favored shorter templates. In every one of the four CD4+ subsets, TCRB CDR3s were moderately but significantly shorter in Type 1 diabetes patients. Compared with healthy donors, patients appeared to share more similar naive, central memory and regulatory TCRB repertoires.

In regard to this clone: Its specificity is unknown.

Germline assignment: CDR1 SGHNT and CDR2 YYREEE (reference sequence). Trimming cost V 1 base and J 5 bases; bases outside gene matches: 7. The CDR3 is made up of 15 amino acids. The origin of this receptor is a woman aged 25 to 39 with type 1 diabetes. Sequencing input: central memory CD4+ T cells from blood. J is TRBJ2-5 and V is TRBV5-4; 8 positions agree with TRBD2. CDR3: CASSLPGTSYETQYF. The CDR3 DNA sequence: TGTGCCAGCAGCTTGCCGGGGACTAGTTACGAGACCCAGTACTTC.